These 30 T cell receptor beta chains were sequenced from one sample in a study of identical twins. From the 5' RACE reads, TCRdb called clonotypes with MiXCR, one entry per CDR3 protein. Of some 900,000 distinct CDR3 sequences in the sample, 12% are singletons; the top ten hold about 1.5%. These data are also associated with another study on yellow fever vaccine responses in identical twins.

The sequenced material came from PBMCs. The origin of the receptors is a woman between 18 and 30 years old in good health.

This clonotype was detected only a few times. The CDR3 DNA sequence: TGCGCCAGCAGCCAAAGGACTAGCGGGGGGGCGGGCTTTAATGAGCAGTTCTTC. Its translation is CASSQRTSGGAGFNEQFF. This rearrangement joins TRBV4-1 to TRBJ2-1, with TRBD2 matching 15 bases. J was trimmed by 7 bases and V by 2 bases; bases with no gene match: 9. The germline gives CDR1 MGHRA, CDR2 YSYEKL. The CDR3 totals 18 residues.

This chain links TRBV20-1 with TRBJ2-5, with D perhaps matching TRBD1 (5 bases). The CDR3 extends over 13 amino acids. Germline V lookup: CDR1 DFQATT, CDR2 SNEGSKA (reference sequence). V lost 5 bases to trimming and J lost 4 bases, with 14 bases between them. CDR3 amino acids: CSAWGPGAETQYF. The DNA of the CDR3 is TGCAGTGCTTGGGGCCCCGGCGCAGAGACCCAGTACTTC.

This clonotype has ten or more counts. The chain uses TRBV5-1 and TRBJ2-7, with D possibly matching TRBD1 (6 bases). Germline V gives CDR1 SGHRS, CDR2 YFSETQ. The CDR3 totals 15 residues. Between the trimmed V and J ends, which lost 0 bases and 4 bases, there was a span of 14 bases. CDR3 in DNA: TGCGCCAGCAGCTTGGAACAGGGCCGGTCATACGAGCAGTACTTC. It specifies CASSLEQGRSYEQYF.

This clonotype has at least ten counts. This chain joins TRBV25-1 and TRBJ2-7; D remains ambiguous. Germline values: CDR1 MGHDK, CDR2 SYGVNS. The ends were cut back, 1 base at V and 0 bases at J, with 22 bases in the middle. The CDR3 sequence is 19 residues long. The CDR3 loop reads CASSESGPQVTPSSYEQYF. The CDR3 coding sequence is TGTGCCAGCAGTGAATCAGGTCCTCAGGTCACCCCGAGCTCCTACGAGCAGTACTTC.

V is TRBV10-3 and J is TRBJ2-7; TRBD2 is a possible D gene (7 bases). The germline CDR1 and CDR2 sequences are ENHRY and SYGVKD. Trimming cost V 10 bases and J 4 bases, with 17 bases left between them. The CDR3 extends over 13 amino acids. DNA of the CDR3: TGTGCCACCGACCCAGGGGAGGGATACGAGCAGTACTTC. This sequence encodes CATDPGEGYEQYF.

The chain carries TRBV10-3 and TRBJ1-5; 9 bases fit TRBD1. CDR3 length: 15 amino acids. Unmatched junction bases numbered 6, after V lost 3 bases and J lost 6 bases. The V gene's germline CDR1 is ENHRY and CDR2 SYGVKD. This CDR3 reads CAISDGGQGGQPQHF. In DNA form, the CDR3 reads TGTGCCATCAGTGACGGGGGACAGGGAGGTCAGCCCCAGCATTTT.

This clonotype was seen repeatedly, ten times or more. The chain joins TRBV6-5 to TRBJ1-6; possibly TRBD1 for D (6 bases). V lost 2 bases and J 5 bases, leaving 7 bases between the germline ends. Germline-derived CDR1 and CDR2 are MNHEY and SVGAGI. CDR3 size: 14 residues. Here the CDR3 DNA reads TGTGCCAGCAGTTACAGGGGGAATAATTCACCCCTCCACTTT. This encodes CASSYRGNNSPLHF.

This clonotype was counted a few times. This chain connects TRBV3-1 to TRBJ2-1; 13 bases are shared with TRBD2. The J segment lost 5 bases and the V segment lost 5 bases, leaving 6 bases of the junction unmatched. Germline-derived CDR1 and CDR2 are LGHDT and YNNKEL (reference sequence). There are 16 residues in the CDR3. CDR3 sequence: CASSMTSGRLNNEQFF. The CDR3 nucleotides are TGTGCCAGCAGCATGACTAGCGGGAGGCTGAACAATGAGCAGTTCTTC.

The chain links TRBV19 to TRBJ1-1; no firm D call. Germline V gene sequence: CDR1 LNHDA, CDR2 SQIVND (reference sequence). This CDR3 has 11 amino acids. V was trimmed by 7 bases and J by 3 bases, leaving 6 bases between them. Here the CDR3 reads CASILYTEAFF. CDR3 in DNA: TGTGCCAGTATTCTTTACACTGAAGCTTTCTTT.

For this clonotype: Compared with germline, one end of the junction differs, possibly owing to a read error. This chain joins TRBV12-3 or TRBV12-4 and TRBJ2-3, with TRBD2 matching 11 bases. The CDR3 is made up of 19 amino acids. The CDR3 nucleotides read TGTGCCTGCAGTTTCCTGGCTAGCGGGGGGAAATCTAGCACAGATACGCAGTATTTT. It encodes CACSFLASGGKSSTDTQYF.

This clonotype was recorded a few times. This chain uses TRBV9 with TRBJ2-1; tentatively, D is TRBD1 (7 bases). The ends were cut back, 0 bases at V and 9 bases at J, with 13 bases in the middle. The CDR3 contains 14 residues. Germline V CDR1 and CDR2: SGDLS, YYNGEE. The DNA for the CDR3 is TGTGCCAGCAGCGTAGCTCTGCAGGGGGGTGAGCAGTTCTTC. Residues: CASSVALQGGEQFF. The full variable domain, its missing parts supplied by reference TRBV9 and TRBJ2-1, is DSGVTQTPKHLITATGQRVTLRCSPRSGDLSVYWYQQSLDQGLQFLIQYYNGEERAKGNILERFSAQQFPDLHSELNLSSLELGDSALYFCASSVALQGGEQFFGPGTRLTVL.

The rearrangement joins TRBV28 to TRBJ2-7; 7 positions agree with TRBD1. The CDR3 totals 17 residues. Per germline, CDR1 MDHEN and CDR2 SYDVKM. The V and J ends lost 6 bases and 1 base, in that order; junction bases with no gene match: 15. CDR3 region: CASRAPRQGSLSYEQYF. CDR3 nucleotide sequence: TGTGCCAGCAGAGCCCCGAGACAGGGTTCGCTTTCCTACGAGCAGTACTTC.

This clonotype was observed a few times. The chain employs TRBV11-2 and TRBJ2-5; TRBD2 aligns across 12 bases. The CDR3 runs 17 residues. Trimming removed 0 bases from V and 2 bases from J; junction bases left unmatched: 4. Looked up from germline, CDR1 is SGHAT and CDR2 is FQNNGV. CDR3 loop: CASSLETSGGHQETQYF. CDR3 DNA sequence: TGTGCCAGCAGCTTAGAGACTAGCGGGGGTCATCAAGAGACCCAGTACTTC.

This clonotype has more than one count but fewer than ten. This chain connects TRBV7-6 to TRBJ2-2; the match to TRBD2 covers 11 bases. The V segment lost 4 bases and the J segment 4 bases; nucleotides outside the gene matches: 8. The germline V gene has CDR1 SGHVS and CDR2 FNYEAQ. The CDR3 sequence is 17 residues long. The CDR3 DNA follows: TGTGCCAGCAGCTCAACTAGCGGGAGACTTCCCACCGGGGAGCTGTTTTTT. The encoded protein is CASSSTSGRLPTGELFF. Full variable domain (rest looked up from reference TRBV7-6 and TRBJ2-2): GAGVSQSPRYKVTKRGQDVALRCDPISGHVSLYWYRQALGQGPEFLTYFNYEAQQDKSGLPNDRFSAERPEGSISTLTIQRTEQRDSAMYRCASSSTSGRLPTGELFFGEGSRLTVL.

The chain recombines TRBV10-3 with TRBJ1-2; a possible D gene is TRBD1 (5 bases). The CDR3 has 13 residues. Trimming removed 1 base at V and 6 bases at J, with 9 bases between. Per germline, CDR1 ENHRY and CDR2 SYGVKD. The CDR3 nucleotides are TGTGCCATCAGTGAGTGGGGGTCGGATGGCTACACCTTC. As protein: CAISEWGSDGYTF.

This chain links TRBV19 with TRBJ2-1; the match to TRBD2 covers 8 bases. The CDR3 has 20 residues. The ends lost 5 bases at V and 7 bases at J; junction bases unmatched: 25. In germline, CDR1 is LNHDA, CDR2 SQIVND (reference sequence). The chain's CDR3 is CASSGGAGTRIRGPQNEQFF. The CDR3 coding sequence is TGTGCCAGTAGTGGGGGAGCCGGGACTAGAATCAGAGGACCTCAGAATGAGCAGTTCTTC.

This clonotype was detected ten times or more. The chain employs TRBV12-3 or TRBV12-4 and TRBJ1-5; weak D call: TRBD1 (6 bases). This CDR3 spans 14 amino acids. V was pared by 6 bases and J by 1 base, with 10 bases between. CDR3 bases: TGTGCCAGCAGCCACAGGGACAGCAATCAGCCCCAGCATTTT. This encodes CASSHRDSNQPQHF.

This clonotype was detected only a few times. The chain joins TRBV6-1 to TRBJ1-6; perhaps TRBD1 as D (5 bases). Germline values: CDR1 MNHNS, CDR2 SASEGT. V was clipped by 5 bases and J by 2 bases, with 10 bases between them. The CDR3 is 15 residues long. The CDR3 DNA reads TGTGCCAGCAGTCGCGGGACGACCTATAATTCACCCCTCCACTTT. Residues: CASSRGTTYNSPLHF.

Many counts were recorded for this clonotype. The chain employs TRBV5-1 and TRBJ2-1, with 7 nucleotides matching TRBD2. This CDR3 is 15 amino acids long. Germline CDR1 SGHRS, CDR2 YFSETQ. Trimming cost V 6 bases and J 2 bases; bases outside gene matches: 8. The CDR3 sequence is CASTGDYSPYNEQFF. The CDR3 bases are TGCGCCAGCACGGGGGACTATTCTCCCTACAATGAGCAGTTCTTC.

There are a few counts of this clonotype. The chain is built from TRBV13 and TRBJ2-7, with D possibly TRBD2 on 6 matching bases. The CDR3 has 13 amino acids. The V end was cut by 5 bases, the J end by 3 bases, with 11 bases between. Germline-derived CDR1 and CDR2 are PRHDT and FYEKMQ (reference sequence). The CDR3 bases are TGTGCCAGCAGCATCCGGGGAGGCTACGAGCAGTACGTC. Its translation is CASSIRGGYEQYV.

V and J are TRBV23-1 and TRBJ2-3; 10 bases fit TRBD2. TRBV23-1 falls under the ORF class, with uncertain function. V gave up 0 bases and J gave up 5 bases; unmatched junction bases: 17. This CDR3 contains 20 residues. The CDR3 loop is CASSQSAASGGTLLGDTQYF. Here the CDR3 DNA reads TGCGCCAGCAGTCAATCCGCCGCTAGCGGGGGTACCCTATTGGGAGATACGCAGTATTTT.

The chain uses TRBV6-5 and TRBJ2-2; D is possibly TRBD1 (5 bases). The germline CDR1 and CDR2 sequences are MNHEY and SVGAGI. V was clipped by 1 base and J by 6 bases, with 15 bases between them. CDR3 size: 16 residues. The CDR3 protein is CASSYWPETDAGELFF. The CDR3 region has the DNA TGTGCCAGCAGTTACTGGCCCGAGACAGATGCCGGGGAGCTGTTTTTT.

The rearrangement links TRBV29-1 to TRBJ2-7, with D tentatively TRBD1 or TRBD2 (6 bases each). With 7 bases removed from V and 7 bases from J, the gap between germline ends came to 17 bases. The length of the CDR3 is 12 residues. Germline-derived CDR1 and CDR2 are SQVTM and ANQGSEA. The DNA for the CDR3 is TGCAGCGCGGGGGACACAACGGGGGAGCAGTACGTC. Residues: CSAGDTTGEQYV.

V gene TRBV7-8 combines with J gene TRBJ2-5; weak D call: TRBD1 (6 bases). CDR3 length equals 16 residues. The V end was cut by 5 bases, the J end by 4 bases, with 20 bases between. Germline V CDR1 and CDR2: SGHVS, FQNEAQ. Here the CDR3 DNA reads TGTGCCAGCAGCACAGCCAGGGGTATACCCATAGAGACCCAGTACTTC. The encoded protein is CASSTARGIPIETQYF.

The V and J genes are TRBV5-1 and TRBJ2-3, with 8 nucleotides matching TRBD1. Trimming cost V 4 bases and J 3 bases; bases outside gene matches: 7. The CDR3 length is 15 residues. Germline lookup yields CDR1 SGHRS and CDR2 YFSETQ. CDR3 in DNA: TGCGCCAGCAGCCCGACAGGGGATCTAACAGATACGCAGTATTTT. Amino acids: CASSPTGDLTDTQYF.

The sample holds a few counts of this clonotype. The rearrangement uses TRBV24-1 and TRBJ2-1; 9 bases fit TRBD1. This CDR3 is built from 15 residues. Germline assignment: CDR1 KGHDR and CDR2 SFDVKD. Trimming at V came to 6 bases and at J to 3 bases, leaving 5 bases not matched to a gene. In DNA, the CDR3 is TGTGCCACCAGTTCCGGGACAGGGAACTACAATGAGCAGTTCTTC. This sequence encodes CATSSGTGNYNEQFF.

This clonotype showed up just a few times. V usage is TRBV2 and J usage is TRBJ2-7; D is unresolved. CDR3 length equals 11 residues. Trimming pared 8 bases from V and 4 bases from J, leaving 9 bases between. CDR1 is SNHLY, CDR2 FYNNEI, per germline. As DNA, the CDR3 is TGTGCCAGCTTAGTGAGGTACGAGCAGTACTTC. Its protein is CASLVRYEQYF.

This clonotype was counted ten times or more. One junction end disagrees with the germline gene, perhaps due to a read error. The chain recombines TRBV5-1 with TRBJ1-1, with 7 bases matching TRBD1. CDR1 is SGHRS and CDR2 is YFSETQ in the germline V gene. The CDR3 consists of 13 residues. The CDR3 sequence: CASRQGLNTEAFF. The CDR3 coding sequence is TGTGCCAGCAGACAGGGCCTGAACACTGAAGCTTTCTTT.

Only a few counts were recorded for this clonotype. This rearrangement joins TRBV19 to TRBJ2-1, with 10 bases that match TRBD2. The CDR3 is 16 amino acids. Trimming cost V 1 base and J 5 bases; bases outside gene matches: 5. Germline V gene data show CDR1 as LNHDA and CDR2 as SQIVND (reference sequence). CDR3 loop: CASSIVSGRMDNEQFF. CDR3 DNA sequence: TGTGCCAGTAGTATAGTTAGCGGGAGGATGGACAATGAGCAGTTCTTC.

This clonotype was found a few times. The rearrangement links TRBV5-1 to TRBJ2-5; D might be TRBD2 (6 bases). The CDR3 totals 15 residues. From germline, CDR1 is SGHRS and CDR2 YFSETQ. V lost 4 bases and J 0 bases, leaving 13 bases between the germline ends. CDR3 sequence: CASSQAGMYQETQYF. CDR3 nucleotide sequence: TGCGCCAGCAGCCAGGCGGGAATGTACCAAGAGACCCAGTACTTC.